This T cell receptor (beta chain) comes out of a study of shared clonotypes between healthy human individuals. In the CD4+ fraction, cells were divided into CD45RA+ naive and CD45RA-negative memory subsets. Data came from immunoSEQ multiplex PCR; TCRdb stores just in-frame clones and leaves some out. Among over a million clones, roughly 98.5% were seen once, and the ten largest hold about 0.4%. Per the germline V gene, CDR1 is MDHEN and CDR2 is SYDVKM. The CDR3 loop spans 16 amino acids. Trimming stripped 5 bases from V and 3 bases from J, with 20 bases between. What was sequenced was naive CD4+ T cells sorted from blood. Subset meaning: CD45RA+ positively selected. The TCR sequence derives from a man between 25 and 39 years old in good health. The rearrangement joins TRBV28 to TRBJ2-7; possibly TRBD2 for D (6 bases). Here the CDR3 reads CASSPGGAGTHYEQYF. CDR3 nucleotide sequence: TGTGCCAGCAGTCCCGGCGGGGCGGGGACTCACTACGAGCAGTACTTC.